This T cell receptor beta chain came from a study of CD8 T cells in Susac syndrome. This CDR3 contains 15 residues. CDR1 is LGHDT and CDR2 is YNNKEL in the germline V gene (reference sequence). The V gene lost 4 bases and the J gene lost 3 bases, with 15 bases spanning the gap. Random hexamers were used to reverse transcribe the RNA input (0.5 to 1 ug). The immunoSEQ assay covered 54 Vbeta and 13 Jbeta segments for CDR3. Using its own MiXCR run on the immunoSEQ multiplex PCR reads, TCRdb lists one record per CDR3 protein. Found here are 150,000 or so distinct CDR3 sequences, around 95% of them singletons; the top ten hold 0.14% to 0.15%. High-throughput TCR beta sequencing covered peripheral CD8+ and CD4+ T cells. The multiple sclerosis controls were treatment-naive patients with relapsing-remitting disease that was stable or active. The TEMRA cells underwent FACS enrichment, while the CD8+ and CD4+ T cells underwent negative isolation.

The V and J genes are TRBV3-1 and TRBJ1-1; D possibly corresponds to TRBD1 (6 bases). Input material: CD8+ T cells from PBMCs. The clonotype originates from a human donor with multiple sclerosis. The CDR3 DNA reads as TGTGCCAGCAGCCTCAAACCCGCAGGGGACACTGAAGCTTTCTTT. Its translation is CASSLKPAGDTEAFF. The full variable domain, with the rest looked up from reference TRBV3-1 and TRBJ1-1, is DTAVSQTPKYLVTQMGNDKSIKCEQNLGHDTMYWYKQDSKKFLKIMFSYNNKELIINETVPNRFSPKSPDKAHLNLHINSLELGDSAVYFCASSLKPAGDTEAFFGQGTRLTVV.